The present T cell receptor (beta chain) was sequenced within a study of blood T cell repertoires in COVID-19. Study information: Whether acute or convalescent, the COVID-19 samples came from the United States, Italy and Spain. Nucleic acid was either cDNA or gDNA, and it came from T cells, B-cell-depleted T cells, or PBMCs.

The CDR3 has 17 amino acids. CDR1 is MNHEY and CDR2 is SVGEGT in the germline V gene. J was trimmed by 1 base and V by 5 bases; bases with no gene match: 11. In the original workflow: Quantification of nucleated cells was approximated via reference gene primer amplification. Profiled with immunoSEQ multiplex PCR; TCRdb holds only in-frame clones, not every one. That table supplies the V and J calls and clone size; D and trimming were determined from the DNA. The sample lists more than 85,000 clones; about 79% were seen once. The chain combines TRBV6-2 or TRBV6-3 with TRBJ1-3; 7 bases agree with TRBD1. This TCR was recovered from a man between 60 and 75 years old with acute or convalescent COVID-19. Sequencing was done on a sample of peripheral blood. The CDR3 reads CASSRDSSGGSGNTIYF. For the CDR3, the DNA is TGTGCCAGCAGTCGGGACAGCAGTGGCGGATCTGGAAACACCATATATTTT.